Listed below are T cell receptor beta chains from one sample, sequenced in a study of ipilimumab plus nivolumab after autologous stem cell transplantation. The protocol was immunoSEQ multiplex PCR, while the TCRdb copy is restricted to in-frame clones and leaves out a portion. Altogether tens of thousands of clones are present, about 86% being singletons, with the ten largest covering less than 5.5%. The sample was PBMCs, taken in a trial of ipilimumab plus nivolumab as post-transplant consolidation. The receptors shown here come from a male donor with diffuse large B-cell lymphoma. CDR3s include the opening cysteine and the closing phenylalanine or tryptophan. D genes are given only for firm matches. A clone size is listed for some rows: how often the clone was seen (once, few, many), or a class if it is expanded.

D,J,V,size,DNA,CDR3
NA,TRBJ2-6,TRBV11-2,NA,TGTGCCAGCAGCTTTAACGGGGCCAACGTCCTGACTTTC,CASSFNGANVLTF
TRBD1,TRBJ1-2,TRBV19,NA,TGTGCCAGTAGTAAACAGGGGATTCGGGGCTACACCTTC,CASSKQGIRGYTF
TRBD1,TRBJ2-5,TRBV2,NA,TGTGCCAGCAGTGAGGGGACAGGGCCCTTCCAAGAGACCCAGTACTTC,CASSEGTGPFQETQYF
NA,TRBJ1-1,TRBV6-1,NA,TGTGCCAGCAGTGACGTTTCAGGGGACACTGAAGCTTTCTTT,CASSDVSGDTEAFF
NA,TRBJ1-3,TRBV9,NA,TGTGCCAGCAGCGTAGCCGGGGCTGCTGGAAACACCATATATTTT,CASSVAGAAGNTIYF
TRBD1,TRBJ2-3,TRBV5-4,NA,TGTGCCAGCAGCTTGTGGGACAGGGGCACAGATACGCAGTATTTT,CASSLWDRGTDTQYF
NA,TRBJ1-6,TRBV19,once,TGTGCCAGTAGTATCATAGACTCCTATAATTCACCCCTCCACTTT,CASSIIDSYNSPLHF
TRBD2,TRBJ2-3,TRBV13,NA,TGTGCCAGCAGCTTCTCCCCACGGGGGGGGACAGATACGCAGTATTTT,CASSFSPRGGTDTQYF
NA,TRBJ2-2,TRBV6-6,NA,TGTGCCAGCGACGCCCGGGGGACGGCGAACACCGGGGAGCTGTTTTTT,CASDARGTANTGELFF
TRBD1,TRBJ1-2,TRBV19,NA,TGTGCCAGTAGTCGACAGGGGTATGGCTACACCTTC,CASSRQGYGYTF
NA,TRBJ2-7,TRBV29-1,NA,TGCAGCGTGACCATGGGGAGGGGGGCGTACGAGCAGTACTTC,CSVTMGRGAYEQYF
NA,TRBJ1-6,TRBV7-2,NA,TGTGCCAGCAGCTTATACGGGGACACCTACTATAATTCACCCCTCCACTTT,CASSLYGDTYYNSPLHF
TRBD1,TRBJ2-3,TRBV9,few,TGTGCCAGCAGCGGCCGGGACAGAAGCACAGATACGCAGTATTTT,CASSGRDRSTDTQYF
NA,TRBJ2-7,TRBV5-4,NA,TGTGCCAGCAGCCGCACTGGACAGAATTCCTACGAGCAGTACTTC,CASSRTGQNSYEQYF
TRBD1,TRBJ1-2,TRBV7-2,NA,TGTGCCAGCAGCGCCTGGGAGGGACAGAACTATGGCTACACCTTC,CASSAWEGQNYGYTF
NA,TRBJ1-3,TRBV5-4,NA,TGTGCCAGCAGCTGGGACGGAGGAAACACCATATATTTT,CASSWDGGNTIYF
NA,TRBJ1-5,TRBV4-1,few,TGCGCCAGCAGCCGCACCCCAATAAGGGGCCTAAATCAGCCCCAGCATTTT,CASSRTPIRGLNQPQHF
TRBD2,TRBJ2-1,TRBV19,NA,TGTGCCAGTAGTAGCCCCCAGCGGGGGGGCCCGGGAGAGCAGTTCTTC,CASSSPQRGGPGEQFF
NA,TRBJ2-2,TRBV4-3,NA,TGCGCCAGCAGCCAAGATTTAGAGGGGCGGGGAGTGGGCACCGGGGAGCTGTTTTTT,CASSQDLEGRGVGTGELFF
NA,TRBJ2-7,TRBV7-8,NA,TGTGCCAGCAGCCCCCCAGCGACCCCCCCCTACGAGCAGTACTTC,CASSPPATPPYEQYF
TRBD2,TRBJ2-1,TRBV2,NA,TGTGCCAGCAGTGAGGGACTAGCGGGGGGTGATGAGCAGTTCTTC,CASSEGLAGGDEQFF
NA,TRBJ1-3,TRBV5-1,once,TGCGCCAGCAGCTTGGCCGGGTCCTCTGGAAACACCATATATTTT,CASSLAGSSGNTIYF
NA,TRBJ2-5,TRBV11-2,NA,TGTGCCAGCAGCTTGCCTCTCCGGGGGGCAGAGACCCAGTACTTC,CASSLPLRGAETQYF
NA,TRBJ2-1,TRBV4-2,NA,TGTGCCAGCAGCCAACGCCACATAGGGGAGTCCTACTTCAATGAGCAGTTCTTC,CASSQRHIGESYFNEQFF
NA,TRBJ1-5,TRBV27,NA,TGTGCCAGCAGTTTATCCGGGCTGGGCAATCAGCCCCAGCATTTT,CASSLSGLGNQPQHF
NA,TRBJ2-7,TRBV10-1,NA,TGCGCCAGTGGACGATTTGGGCCCTACGAGCAGTACTTC,CASGRFGPYEQYF
NA,TRBJ2-1,TRBV5-1,NA,TGCGCCAGCAGCTTGGCCGGGGACTCCGCTGGGGAGCAGTTCTTC,CASSLAGDSAGEQFF
NA,TRBJ1-1,TRBV5-1,NA,TGCGCCAGCAGCCCGGAGGACGGCCTTTCGAACACTGAAGCTTTCTTT,CASSPEDGLSNTEAFF
TRBD2,TRBJ2-7,TRBV6-1,few,TGTGCCAGCAGTGAACAGGGGACTAGCGGAACCTACGAGCAGTACTTC,CASSEQGTSGTYEQYF
TRBD2,TRBJ2-1,TRBV25-1,NA,TGTGCCAGCAGTCCGAAACCTAGCGGGGGGGCCGACAATGAGCAGTTCTTC,CASSPKPSGGADNEQFF
NA,TRBJ1-3,TRBV6-5,NA,TGTGCCAGCAGTGCGGGGTCTTTAGGAAACACCATATATTTT,CASSAGSLGNTIYF
TRBD2,TRBJ2-1,TRBV5-4,NA,TGTGCCAGCAGCTGGAGAAACTTGGTAGCGGGGGGTAGTGAGCAGTTCTTC,CASSWRNLVAGGSEQFF
NA,TRBJ1-4,TRBV30,NA,TGTGCCTGGAGTGTCGGCGTGGATAATGAAAAACTGTTTTTT,CAWSVGVDNEKLFF
TRBD1,TRBJ1-3,TRBV9,NA,TGTGCCAGCGGGACAGCTGGAAACACCATATATTTT,CASGTAGNTIYF
TRBD1,TRBJ1-1,TRBV19,NA,TGTGCCAGTAGTGCCCCTTCAGGGGGTGCCACTGAAGCTTTCTTT,CASSAPSGGATEAFF
NA,TRBJ1-2,TRBV5-1,NA,TGCGCCAGCAGGCGGGACGGGAACTATGGCTACACCTTC,CASRRDGNYGYTF
TRBD1,TRBJ1-4,TRBV5-8,NA,TGTGCCAGCAGCTTATCCGGGACAGGTTTTGAAGAAAAACTGTTTTTT,CASSLSGTGFEEKLFF
TRBD2,TRBJ2-5,TRBV11-2,NA,TGTGCCAGCAGCCCTAGTAGCGGGGAAGAGACCCAGTACTTC,CASSPSSGEETQYF
TRBD2,TRBJ2-5,TRBV9,few,TGTGCCAGCAGCGTAGGTCCTCGGGGGGGCCGAGAGACCCAGTACTTC,CASSVGPRGGRETQYF
NA,TRBJ1-1,TRBV7-9,few,TGTGCCAGCAGCTTAGCGGGGGGCGCTGAAGCTTTCTTT,CASSLAGGAEAFF
TRBD2,TRBJ2-3,TRBV5-6,NA,TGTGCCAGCAGGCTTGGTTATAGCGGGGGAACAGATACGCAGTATTTT,CASRLGYSGGTDTQYF
NA,TRBJ1-1,TRBV6-1,few,TGTGCCAGCAATACAGGACAGAGCATGAACACTGAAGCTTTCTTT,CASNTGQSMNTEAFF
NA,TRBJ2-6,TRBV7-9,NA,TGTGCCAGCAGCTTTTTTGGTGGGGGCTCTGGGGCCAACGTCCTGACTTTC,CASSFFGGGSGANVLTF
NA,TRBJ1-2,TRBV18,NA,TGTGCCAGCTCACCAGAGGGGTACGGCTACACCTTC,CASSPEGYGYTF
NA,TRBJ1-3,TRBV2,NA,TGTGCCAGCATGTTGAGGATCTCTGGAAACACCATATATTTT,CASMLRISGNTIYF
NA,TRBJ1-5,TRBV5-5,NA,TGTGCCAGCAGCTTGGGGACTAGGGGCGGGGGTGATCAGCCCCAGCATTTT,CASSLGTRGGGDQPQHF